The TCR beta chain described here comes from a study of early stage breast cancer tumors. Study findings and constraints: Tumor and normal breast were distinguished via blood comparison in 14 of 16 patients.

Each sample had two DNA replicates, roughly 0.5 ug blood or roughly 1.5 ug tissue. Profiling relied on immunoSEQ multiplex PCR, and the TCRdb table lists in-frame clones only, not all of them. The sample lists about 5,000 clones, 64% occurring once. The CDR3 spans 13 residues. Details on this clone: Antigen: not known.

Sequencing was carried out using breast tumor tissue. This sequence was found in a person aged 45 to 60 with breast cancer. The V call is TRBV21-1, the J call TRBJ2-7. TRBV21-1 is tagged as a pseudogene. Here the CDR3 DNA reads TGTGCCAGCACCGAACATAGCTCCTACGAGCAGTACTTC. Its protein product is CASTEHSSYEQYF.